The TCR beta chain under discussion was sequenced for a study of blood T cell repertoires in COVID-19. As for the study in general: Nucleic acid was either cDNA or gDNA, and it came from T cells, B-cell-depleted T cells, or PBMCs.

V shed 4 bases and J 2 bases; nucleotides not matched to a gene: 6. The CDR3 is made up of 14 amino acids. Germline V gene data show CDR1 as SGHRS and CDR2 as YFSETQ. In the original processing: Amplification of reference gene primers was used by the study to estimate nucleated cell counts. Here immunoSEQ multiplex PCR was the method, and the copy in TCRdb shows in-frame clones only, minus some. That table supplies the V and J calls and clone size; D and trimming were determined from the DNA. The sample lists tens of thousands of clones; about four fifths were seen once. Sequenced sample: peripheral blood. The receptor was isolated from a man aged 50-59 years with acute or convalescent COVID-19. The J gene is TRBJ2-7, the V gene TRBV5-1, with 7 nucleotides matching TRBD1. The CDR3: CASSPGQLPYEQYF. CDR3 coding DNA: TGCGCCAGCAGCCCGGGACAGCTCCCCTACGAGCAGTACTTC. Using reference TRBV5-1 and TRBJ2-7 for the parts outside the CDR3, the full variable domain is KAGVTQTPRYLIKTRGQQVTLSCSPISGHRSVSWYQQTPGQGLQFLFEYFSETQRNKGNFPGRFSGRQFSNSRSEMNVSTLELGDSALYLCASSPGQLPYEQYFGPGTRLTVT.